The rows below give T cell receptor beta chains drawn from one sample of a study of shared clonotypes between healthy human individuals. The protocol was immunoSEQ multiplex PCR, while the TCRdb copy is restricted to in-frame clones and leaves out a portion. This table holds fewer than 3 million clones, 85% to 95% found once. The sequencing input was naive CD4+ T cells from PBMCs. These receptors all come from a man in his late teens or twenties in good health. Some clones in this sample may be carry-over from other donors' samples. Each CDR3 is given with its conserved first and last residue. Each record gives: D gene, clone size, J gene, V gene, CDR3 DNA, CDR3 protein. The D gene is left open where the match is weak. Size values are once, few and many counts, or a class for expanded clones, and some rows have none.

-	-	TRBJ1-3	TRBV2	TGTGCCAGCAGTGACGGGGGGGCTGGAAACACCATATATTTT	CASSDGGAGNTIYF
-	once	TRBJ1-3	TRBV18	TGTGCCAGCTCACCACGGCAGGGAGAAGGAAACACCATATATTTT	CASSPRQGEGNTIYF
-	-	TRBJ2-4	TRBV5-1	TGCGCCAGCAGCAGACCCGGGACAAACAAAAACATTCAGTACTTC	CASSRPGTNKNIQYF
-	-	TRBJ2-1	TRBV4-1	TGCGCCAGCAGCCAAGTGTCCGGGGGCCAGAGGAATGAGCAGTTCTTC	CASSQVSGGQRNEQFF
-	-	TRBJ2-5	TRBV6-1	TGTGCCAGCAGTGACCCGGGCCTAGCGCGACAAGAGACCCAGTACTTC	CASSDPGLARQETQYF
-	-	TRBJ2-7	TRBV30	TGTGCCTGGAGTGTTAGTTACGAGCAGTACTTC	CAWSVSYEQYF
-	-	TRBJ1-5	TRBV6-1	TGTGCCAGCAGTGGGACTCCGGCCCGCAATCAGCCCCAGCATTTT	CASSGTPARNQPQHF
TRBD1	few	TRBJ1-1	TRBV4-1	TGCGCCAGCAGCCAGGCCTCAGGGGGGTTAACTGAAGCTTTCTTT	CASSQASGGLTEAFF
-	-	TRBJ2-5	TRBV5-1	TGCGCCAGCAGCAAAGGACCAGAGGGAGCACAAGAGACCCAGTACTTC	CASSKGPEGAQETQYF
TRBD1	-	TRBJ1-2	TRBV7-3	TGTGCCAGCAGCTTAAGACAGGGGCACTATGGCTACACCTTC	CASSLRQGHYGYTF
-	-	TRBJ1-3	TRBV28	TGTGCCAGCAGGGCCATGTGGGTCTCTGGAAACACCATATATTTT	CASRAMWVSGNTIYF
TRBD1	-	TRBJ2-1	TRBV18	TGTGCCAGCTCACAGGGGGCAGTACCGAGAATCTACAATGAGCAGTTCTTC	CASSQGAVPRIYNEQFF
TRBD1	-	TRBJ2-1	TRBV11-3	TGTGCCAGCAGCTTACAACAGGGGAGTGAGCAGTTCTTC	CASSLQQGSEQFF
-	-	TRBJ1-5	TRBV18	TGTGCCAGCTCACCAACAATAGATCAGCCCCAGCATTTT	CASSPTIDQPQHF
-	-	TRBJ2-7	TRBV5-1	TGCGCCAGCAGCAGGCAGGACGGAGCGGACTACGAGCAGTACTTC	CASSRQDGADYEQYF
TRBD1	-	TRBJ2-7	TRBV28	TGTGCCAGCAGCCGACAGGGAAGGAGAGAGCAGTACTTC	CASSRQGRREQYF
-	-	TRBJ2-1	TRBV13	TGTGCCAGCAGAAACGGGGAAAAGGGTGAGCAGTTCTTC	CASRNGEKGEQFF
-	-	TRBJ2-3	TRBV29-1	TGCAGCGTTGGGACAGTCTACACAGATACGCAGTATTTT	CSVGTVYTDTQYF
-	-	TRBJ1-2	TRBV6-1	TGTGCCAGCAAATCTCCCGGCAGGGCCCTAGGTGGCTACACCTTC	CASKSPGRALGGYTF
-	-	TRBJ2-3	TRBV7-9	TGTGCCAGCAGCCGGGTTACCACAGATACGCAGTATTTT	CASSRVTTDTQYF
TRBD1	once	TRBJ1-3	TRBV5-6	TGTGCCAGCAGCTGGGGGGGACAGACAGGCTCTGGAAACACCATATATTTT	CASSWGGQTGSGNTIYF
-	-	TRBJ2-7	TRBV28	TGTGCCAGCAGTTTGGGGCCGCTCTACGAGCAGTACTTC	CASSLGPLYEQYF
-	-	TRBJ1-2	TRBV30	TGTGCCTGGAGTGTACTTAGGGGGTCTGGCTACACCTTC	CAWSVLRGSGYTF
TRBD2	few	TRBJ2-3	TRBV18	TGTGCCAGCTCAGAAAGGACTAGCGGGAACGCGCAGTATTTT	CASSERTSGNAQYF
-	-	TRBJ2-7	TRBV6-5	TGTGCCAGCAGGGGACTTGAAGGGGGCGCCTACGAGCAGTACTTC	CASRGLEGGAYEQYF
TRBD2	-	TRBJ2-1	TRBV28	TGTGCCAGCAGTTTATCTGGGGCTAGCGGCCCTAATGAGCAGTTCTTC	CASSLSGASGPNEQFF
TRBD1	once	TRBJ2-5	TRBV2	TGTGCCAGCAAGCCCCAGGGGGCCTGGGAGACCCAGTACTTC	CASKPQGAWETQYF
-	-	TRBJ2-1	TRBV9	TGTGCCAGCAGCGAAGGCGGAGGCTCCTACAATGAGCAGTTCTTC	CASSEGGGSYNEQFF
-	once	TRBJ2-7	TRBV5-1	TGCGCCAGCAGCCCCGGGCTAGGAATAGCATACGAGCAGTACTTC	CASSPGLGIAYEQYF
-	-	TRBJ2-7	TRBV5-1	TGCGCCAGCAGCGCTCAGGGGTTTATCTACGAGCAGTACTTC	CASSAQGFIYEQYF
-	-	TRBJ1-1	TRBV19	TGTGCCAGTAGTATACCAAGCCTGAACACTGAAGCTTTCTTT	CASSIPSLNTEAFF
-	-	TRBJ2-5	TRBV6-5	TGTGCCAGCAGTCGAGGGGTTGCCCAAGAGACCCAGTACTTC	CASSRGVAQETQYF
-	-	TRBJ2-2	TRBV18	TGTGCCAGCTCACCACAGGGTTTCACCGGGGAGCTGTTTTTT	CASSPQGFTGELFF
-	-	TRBJ2-1	TRBV28	TGTGCCAGCAGTTTATTACGGGAGTTGGGCAATGAGCAGTTCTTC	CASSLLRELGNEQFF
TRBD2	-	TRBJ2-2	TRBV4-2	TGTGCCAGCAGCCAAGGTCTAGCGGGAGATGTATACACCGGGGAGCTGTTTTTT	CASSQGLAGDVYTGELFF